This T cell receptor beta chain was identified during a study of blood T cell repertoires in COVID-19. At the level of the study: Donors in the United States, Italy and Spain gave samples during acute or convalescent COVID-19.

This clone was detected a few times. Some clones are missing from TCRdb's copy, which holds only in-frame ones; the method was immunoSEQ multiplex PCR. The top ten hold 6.2% of the sample, which has tens of thousands of clones, roughly 69% seen once. The CDR3 is 17 residues long. Sequencing was done on a sample of peripheral blood. This sequence originates from a man aged 80 or over with acute or convalescent COVID-19. The chain uses TRBV21-1 and TRBJ1-3; the table's D call, TRBD1, has no DNA check behind it. TRBV21-1 is assigned pseudogene status. CDR3 amino acids: CASSKGLRGGSGNTIYF. DNA for the CDR3: TGTGCCAGCAGCAAAGGGTTGAGAGGGGGCTCTGGAAACACCATATATTTT.